This TCR beta chain was recorded in a study of identical twins listed by TCRdb under 2016. As for the study more broadly: To test whether fetal clonotypes persist, the study used deep sequencing on TCR alpha and beta repertoires from monozygotic twins, unrelated adults of various ages, and cord blood. To rule out contamination, the twin experiments were replicated at different times with different library preparation protocols.

Library preparation employed 5' RACE. Sequencing used an Illumina HiSeq 2000. A universal primer binding site was introduced by template switching, and a unique molecular identifier was present in the final cDNA, enabling accurate counting of TCR cDNA molecules. Specific primers in the conserved constant-segment region were used to synthesize first-strand cDNA for the TCR alpha and beta chains. To control for contamination, each cDNA library was double barcoded with a SMART-Mk sample barcode plus Illumina barcodes. TruSeq adapter sequences and Illumina sample barcodes were added in two successive PCR steps. Sequencing of the TCR alpha and beta cDNA libraries was done on the Illumina HiSeq platform using custom primers. Turning to the authors' computational methods: MiGEC was used to process raw reads and extract unique molecular identifiers, and MiXCR was used to find CDR3 positions. For each individual, recombination models were inferred using an EM algorithm with the repgenHMM and IGoR tools. Shared clonotype analysis was performed with the tcR package in R, normalizing sharing by the product of cloneset sizes. To study raw recombination free of thymic and clonal selection effects, out-of-frame nonproductive sequences were analyzed. TCRdb reprocessing: public reads trimmed at Q25 with fastp, clones called with MiXCR, in-frame beta chains kept. All rows with the same CDR3 protein become a single entry with the most common DNA and genes. The V and J calls shown here were made by TCRdb, not taken from the authors' results. Present in this sample are about 720,000 distinct CDR3 sequences, roughly 20% of which were seen just once. The ten largest clones take up roughly 13% of the sample.

This clonotype was seen a few times. This clone's antigen is unknown. Base qualities are not provided; no much larger clone lies one nucleotide away. Every donor in the study was a healthy Caucasian. Three pairs of female monozygotic twins, all aged roughly 18 to 29 years, made up the twin cohort. Peripheral blood mononuclear cells were the source from which RNA for the TCR libraries was isolated. Results the study describes overall, beyond this receptor: Fewer insertions were carried by abundant cord blood beta clonotypes; a weaker similar trend was observed in young adult naive repertoires, while no such trend was observed in memory repertoires. Compared with coincidental sharing between unrelated individuals, an excess of low generation-probability sequences was observed among out-of-frame TCR alpha sequences shared between twins. A weaker excess of twin sharing was found in beta out-of-frame sequences because the signal-to-noise ratio was lowered by fewer shared sequences. In monozygotic twins, out-of-frame TCR alpha sharing was systematically underestimated by recombination models, although the models agreed with sharing between unrelated individuals. Zero-insertion analyses could be partly confounded by invariant T cells such as MAIT and iNKT, though diverse VJ usage argued against such confounding for most clonotypes. Because the same donors could not be followed over many years, the conclusions depended on cross-sectional statistical analysis.

Counted from cysteine to phenylalanine, this CDR3 has 13 amino acids. Only the CDR3 DNA is retained, 39 bases long and in frame from the first base. CDR1 and CDR2, looked up from the germline V gene, are MNHEY and SVGEGT. V is cut by 6 bases and J by 1 base, and the space between the germline ends is 9 bases. These data were also filed under a second study, of T cells expressing NK-cell markers. That second publication adds: Fewer than ten donors provided sorted CD3+CD56+NKG2C+, CD3+CD56+NKG2C- and CD3+CD56-NKG2C+ T-cell subsets, whose TCR beta-chain repertoires were profiled. Among the eight sequenced donors, seven were HCMV-seropositive and one was HCMV-seronegative. In several experiments an anti-gammadeltaTCR antibody was added to restrict sorting to alphabetaTCR-expressing T cells. In roughly 6 donors, the dominant CD3+CD56+NKG2C+ clonotypes ranked among the top 10 CD8+ clonotypes, making up about 1.0-8% of CD8+ T cells. Those dominant clonotypes were again the most abundant among CD3+CD56-NKG2C+ cells in several donors, at about 28.3-65%. Whether the expanded NKG2C-expressing T cell clones were specific for HCMV antigens was left unclear. The study sequenced eight donors, all healthy volunteers chosen at random: three men and five women. To determine HCMV serostatus, a commercial ELISA kit was used to detect HCMV-specific IgG in serum. For about 6 donors, bulk peripheral blood T-cell repertoires were additionally sequenced from unsorted PBMC. MIGEC was used to demultiplex reads and group the reads by UMI, and MiTCR was used to assemble and quantify clonotypes. To remove erroneous sequences, TCR cDNA sequences were retained only when supported by two or more reads. The tcR package was used for downstream repertoire analysis, with clonotypes matched between fractions based on CDR3 nucleotide sequence plus V segment. VDJmatch was used to annotate antigen specificity against VDJdb, with one amino acid substitution in CDR3 allowed.

Input material: PBMCs. The chain employs TRBV6-2 or TRBV6-3 and TRBJ1-1; there is no confident call for the D gene. The clonotype originates from a young woman in good health. The CDR3 reads CASSMHRNTEAFF. The DNA sequence is as follows: TGTGCCAGCAGCATGCATAGGAACACTGAAGCTTTCTTT.